A single sample gave rise to the 24 T cell receptor beta chains below, sequenced in a study of CD8+ T cells in alopecia areata. Treatment denoted: oral pan-JAK inhibitor, 5-10 mg twice daily. In each case, RNA was isolated and then reverse transcribed into cDNA as the sequencing template. Profiling relied on immunoSEQ multiplex PCR, and the TCRdb table lists in-frame clones only, not all of them. The data contain 190,000 or so clones, about 60% of them singletons. The material was CD4+ T cells sorted from blood, obtained at week 4, from a patient treated with tofacitinib. Source of these receptors: a human donor with alopecia areata.

The table lists this clone with a few counts. J is TRBJ1-2 and V is TRBV29-1, with D hard to call. The CDR3 contains 12 residues. Trimming shortened V by 5 bases and J by 7 bases, and 14 bases separated the two germline ends. Germline loops: CDR1 SQVTM, CDR2 ANQGSEA. Here the CDR3 reads CSVTDGPGGYTF. For the CDR3, the DNA is TGCAGCGTTACGGACGGACCGGGTGGCTACACCTTC.

The genes are TRBV6-5 and TRBJ2-7; 10 bases align to TRBD1. V gave up 7 bases and J gave up 6 bases; unmatched junction bases: 9. Per germline, CDR1 MNHEY and CDR2 SVGAGI. CDR3 length equals 14 residues. The DNA for the CDR3 is TGTGCCAGCAAATCGGGACAGGGGTTCGGCGAGCAGTACTTC. Encoded protein: CASKSGQGFGEQYF.

This chain uses TRBV6-5 with TRBJ2-1; TRBD2 agrees at 14 bases. V gave up 4 bases and J gave up 8 bases; unmatched junction bases: 7. The CDR3 loop spans 16 amino acids. Germline-derived CDR1 and CDR2 are MNHEY and SVGAGI. The CDR3 DNA is TGTGCCAGCAGTTTGACTAGCGGGGGGGCCAAGGATGAGCAGTTCTTC. It specifies CASSLTSGGAKDEQFF.

On this clone: Other DNA sequences in this specimen translate into the identical CDR3. The chain links TRBV18 to TRBJ2-2; D ambiguous. V lost 1 base to trimming and J lost 2 bases, with 2 bases between them. CDR1 KGHSH and CDR2 LQKENI come from the germline V gene. This CDR3 contains 13 residues. Written as DNA, the CDR3 is TGTGCCAGCTCACCACAAAACACCGGGGAGCTGTTTTTT. It specifies CASSPQNTGELFF.

This clone was counted a few times. The rearrangement links TRBV28 to TRBJ1-2; a possible D gene is TRBD1 (6 bases). Germline loops: CDR1 MDHEN, CDR2 SYDVKM. V lost 5 bases and J 4 bases, leaving 17 bases between the germline ends. The CDR3 runs to 15 residues. CDR3 nucleotides: TGTGCCAGCAGTCCTACAGGGTCCGCAAGCTATGGCTACACCTTC. This sequence encodes CASSPTGSASYGYTF.

The chain couples TRBV27 to TRBJ1-2; D may be TRBD1 (5 bases). Germline V CDR1 and CDR2: MNHEY, SMNVEV (reference sequence). This CDR3 is built from 13 residues. The V end lost 3 bases, the J end lost 8 bases, and 13 bases lay between the germline ends. The CDR3 reads CASSFGRATGYTF. The CDR3 DNA reads as TGTGCCAGCAGTTTCGGCAGGGCAACAGGCTACACCTTC.

The rearrangement links TRBV28 to TRBJ1-2; 10 bases agree with TRBD1. The junction had 13 bases not matched to a gene; V was cut back by 6 bases and J by 6 bases. The CDR3 extends over 16 amino acids. CDR1 is MDHEN, CDR2 SYDVKM, per germline. CDR3 loop: CASRPHLGTGDHGYTF. The DNA of the CDR3 is TGTGCCAGCAGACCCCATCTAGGGACAGGGGATCATGGCTACACCTTC.

V gene TRBV7-2 combines with J gene TRBJ2-5; a possible D gene is TRBD1 (7 bases). Germline loops: CDR1 SGHTA, CDR2 FQGNSA. The CDR3 loop spans 14 amino acids. V was trimmed by 1 base and J by 5 bases, leaving 11 bases between them. The CDR3 loop is CASSLGPGGETQYF. The CDR3 coding sequence is TGTGCCAGCAGCTTAGGTCCAGGGGGGGAGACCCAGTACTTC.

This chain joins TRBV6-5 and TRBJ2-1; 9 bases agree with TRBD2. V gave up 6 bases and J gave up 7 bases; unmatched junction bases: 10. Germline lookup yields CDR1 MNHEY and CDR2 SVGAGI. The CDR3 has 15 amino acids. As DNA, the CDR3 is TGTGCCAGCAGCCGCGCGGGGGGGCCTTGGAATGAGCAGTTCTTC. Translated: CASSRAGGPWNEQFF.

The rearrangement joins TRBV29-1 to TRBJ2-3; TRBD1 might be the D (5 bases). There are 14 residues in the CDR3. CDR1 is SQVTM, CDR2 ANQGSEA, per germline. Trimming took off 4 bases at V and 2 bases at J, with 13 bases between the two ends. This CDR3 reads CSVGQKLLTDTQYF. DNA of the CDR3: TGCAGCGTTGGACAGAAATTACTCACAGATACGCAGTATTTT.

This chain links TRBV28 with TRBJ1-2; 8 nucleotides align to TRBD1. CDR3 length: 14 amino acids. The trim removed 10 bases at V and 7 bases at J, leaving 14 bases unmatched. Germline CDR1 is MDHEN and CDR2 is SYDVKM. The CDR3 DNA reads as TGTGCCACCCACCGACCCAGACAGGGGCCTGGCTACACCTTC. It translates to CATHRPRQGPGYTF.

The chain links TRBV2 to TRBJ2-2; 9 bases align to TRBD1. In germline, CDR1 is SNHLY, CDR2 FYNNEI. V lost 4 bases and J lost 4; bases outside the gene matches: 4. The CDR3 covers 15 residues. CDR3 nucleotide sequence: TGTGCCAGCAGTGGGGACAGGGTCGGCACCGGGGAGCTGTTTTTT. Its translation is CASSGDRVGTGELFF. The entire variable domain, with the rest obtained from reference TRBV2 and TRBJ2-2, is as follows: EPEVTQTPSHQVTQMGQEVILRCVPISNHLYFYWYRQILGQKVEFLVSFYNNEISEKSEIFDDQFSVERPDGSNFTLKIRSTKLEDSAMYFCASSGDRVGTGELFFGEGSRLTVL.

The chain is built from TRBV30 and TRBJ2-4; weak D call: TRBD2 (5 bases). Between the trimmed V and J ends, which lost 2 bases and 9 bases, there was a span of 20 bases. Per germline, CDR1 GTSNPN and CDR2 SVGIG (reference sequence). The CDR3 spans 15 residues. The CDR3 DNA reads as TGTGCCTGGAGTCCCTCGGACGGGGAGAAAGGCATTCAGTACTTC. Its protein product is CAWSPSDGEKGIQYF.

The chain combines TRBV30 with TRBJ2-7; D is possibly TRBD1 or TRBD2 (5 bases each). V gave up 4 bases and J gave up 2 bases, with 15 bases separating them. The CDR3 has 14 amino acids. Germline V CDR1 and CDR2: GTSNPN, SVGIG (reference sequence). Here the CDR3 reads CAWISRGETYEQYF. CDR3 sequence (DNA): TGTGCCTGGATAAGTAGGGGAGAAACCTACGAGCAGTACTTC.

The rearrangement uses TRBV5-1 and TRBJ2-3; D possibly corresponds to TRBD2 (5 bases). Trimming left V 0 bases short and J 0 bases short, with 8 bases between. CDR3 length equals 15 residues. CDR1 and CDR2 (germline): SGHRS, YFSETQ. The CDR3 nucleotides read TGCGCCAGCAGCTTGGTACGGACTAGCACAGATACGCAGTATTTT. Amino acids: CASSLVRTSTDTQYF.

J is TRBJ2-3 and V is TRBV20-1; D gene uncertain. V was shortened by 5 bases and J by 3 bases, with 6 bases between the two germline ends. CDR3 size: 11 residues. Per germline, CDR1 DFQATT and CDR2 SNEGSKA (reference sequence). CDR3 loop: CSASRTDTQYF. The CDR3 DNA follows: TGCAGTGCTTCCCGGACAGATACGCAGTATTTT.

The genes are TRBV7-2 and TRBJ1-4, with unresolved D. The CDR3 consists of 12 residues. V was cut by 1 base and J by 7 bases, with 4 bases left in between. CDR1 is SGHTA, CDR2 FQGNSA, per germline. The CDR3 nucleotides are TGTGCCAGCAGCTTAGTGGGTGAAAAACTGTTTTTT. Translating gives CASSLVGEKLFF.

In DNA form, the CDR3 reads TGTGCCATCAGCCCCGGGGAGACCCAGTACTTC. It translates to CAISPGETQYF. The V call is TRBV10-3, the J call TRBJ2-5; D unclear. The length of the CDR3 is 11 residues. Germline V gives CDR1 ENHRY, CDR2 SYGVKD. V lost 6 bases and J lost 5, with 7 bases in between.

The chain employs TRBV6-4 and TRBJ2-2; maybe TRBD1 (5 bases). This CDR3 spans 14 amino acids. Germline loops: CDR1 MRHNA, CDR2 SNTAGT. V was clipped by 2 bases and J by 6 bases, with 10 bases between them. The CDR3 spells CASSDTYRSGELFF. CDR3 bases: TGTGCCAGCAGTGACACATACAGGTCCGGGGAGCTGTTTTTT.

This clone appeared a few times. This chain links TRBV5-1 with TRBJ1-5, with D perhaps matching TRBD1 (6 bases). The CDR3 consists of 17 residues. Trimming pared 0 bases from V and 5 bases from J, leaving 18 bases between. CDR1 and CDR2 from the germline V gene are SGHRS and YFSETQ. Here the CDR3 DNA reads TGCGCCAGCAGCTTGGTGGCGGGGGGCCTCGGATATCAGCCCCAGCATTTT. Translating it yields CASSLVAGGLGYQPQHF. Together with reference TRBV5-1 and TRBJ1-5, the CDR3 gives the full variable domain: KAGVTQTPRYLIKTRGQQVTLSCSPISGHRSVSWYQQTPGQGLQFLFEYFSETQRNKGNFPGRFSGRQFSNSRSEMNVSTLELGDSALYLCASSLVAGGLGYQPQHFGDGTRLSIL.

This clone was detected a few times. CDR3 nucleotide sequence: TGCAGCGTTTCGGACAGGGGAAGTTCACCCCTCCACTTT. Translation: CSVSDRGSSPLHF. The chain carries TRBV29-1 and TRBJ1-6; 9 positions match TRBD1. Germline lookup yields CDR1 SQVTM and CDR2 ANQGSEA. The CDR3 length is 13 residues. V shed 5 bases, J shed 9 bases, and the junction held 5 bases outside the gene matches.

This clone turned up a few times. The chain links TRBV5-5 to TRBJ2-3; 7 bases align to TRBD1. Trimming removed 4 bases from V and 0 bases from J; junction bases left unmatched: 5. CDR1 and CDR2 (germline): SGHKS, YYEKEE (reference sequence). The CDR3 is made up of 15 amino acids. The CDR3 DNA follows: TGTGCCAGCAGCGTGGGACAGATTAGCACAGATACGCAGTATTTT. Its translation: CASSVGQISTDTQYF.

A few counts support this clone. The chain is built from TRBV7-2 and TRBJ2-5; the match to TRBD2 covers 13 bases. The CDR3 loop spans 15 amino acids. Germline-derived CDR1 and CDR2 are SGHTA and FQGNSA. V lost 5 bases and J lost 7; bases outside the gene matches: 7. The CDR3 protein is CASSTTTSGGLTQYF. The CDR3 DNA reads TGTGCCAGCAGCACTACGACTAGCGGGGGGTTGACCCAGTACTTC. The entire variable domain, with the rest obtained from reference TRBV7-2 and TRBJ2-5, is as follows: GAGVSQSPSNKVTEKGKDVELRCDPISGHTALYWYRQSLGQGLEFLIYFQGNSAPDKSGLPSDRFSAERTGGSVSTLTIQRTQQEDSAVYLCASSTTTSGGLTQYFGPGTRLLVL.

This clone was seen repeatedly, ten times or more. V usage is TRBV9 and J usage is TRBJ2-4; 10 bases fit TRBD1. The CDR3 runs 14 residues. J lost 6 bases, V lost 4 bases, and 4 bases had no gene match. The germline V gene has CDR1 SGDLS and CDR2 YYNGEE. The chain's CDR3 is CASSPRTGGNIQYF. The CDR3, as DNA: TGTGCCAGCAGCCCGCGGACAGGGGGAAACATTCAGTACTTC.